This paragraph covers one T cell receptor (beta chain) sequence. A sample-barcoded 5' primer and a J-beta primer mix were used in a second PCR of roughly 7 to 11 cycles. A single record per CDR3 protein comes from TCRdb applying MiXCR to the 5' RACE reads. In the table there are 790,000 or so distinct CDR3 sequences, less than 60% of which are singletons. These data come from a study of blood T cells in healthy people across ages. V was shortened by 5 bases and J by 1 base, with 11 bases between the two germline ends. CDR1 is MDHEN and CDR2 is SYDVKM in the germline V gene. CDR3 length: 14 residues. The sample consisted of blood. The sequence derives from a man at least 80 years old in good health. The V gene is TRBV28, the J gene TRBJ1-2, with unresolved D. The CDR3 region is CASSLSGINYGYTF. The CDR3 region has the DNA TGTGCCAGCAGTCTCTCCGGGATTAACTATGGCTACACCTTC.